This is a list of T cell receptor beta chains from one sample in a study of shared clonotypes between healthy human individuals. Some clones are missing from TCRdb's copy, which holds only in-frame ones; the method was immunoSEQ multiplex PCR. The sample contains roughly 110,000 clones, 55% to 70% of which appear only once. Sequencing input: memory CD8+ T cells sorted from blood. These receptors were taken from a woman in her 30s in good health. The conserved cysteine and the conserved F or W are not part of the CDR3 here. Fields, in order: J gene, V gene, CDR3 protein.

>TRBJ1-4|TRBV21-1
ASSKAPFGRGREKLF
>TRBJ2-7|TRBV9
ASSTTRDSPYEQY
>TRBJ2-6|TRBV28
ASSPGESSGANVLT
>TRBJ2-7|TRBV6-6
ASSDSSGASSEQY
>TRBJ2-2|TRBV6-1
ASSYESGELF
>TRBJ2-2|TRBV2
ASSNGLAGGANTGELF
>TRBJ2-2|TRBV6-1
ASMTTSGSVGELF
>TRBJ1-4|TRBV4-1
ASSQEDSYPYATNEKLF
>TRBJ1-5|TRBV25-1
ASSDRGDAQPQH
>TRBJ2-3|TRBV27
ASSSLSGSDTQY
>TRBJ2-3|TRBV7-3
ASSAIAGRSTDTQY
>TRBJ2-2|TRBV10-2
ASKGGANTGELF
>TRBJ1-1|TRBV6-1
ASSELNTEAF
>TRBJ2-1|TRBV9
ASSSLRENEQF
>TRBJ2-3|TRBV4-2
ASSPDLGTDTQY
>TRBJ1-2|TRBV28
ASRETGLQFLT
>TRBJ2-1|TRBV13
ASSPGLADNEQF
>.|TRBV14
ASSQGTRYEQY
>TRBJ1-2|TRBV5-1
ASSLQQGSGYT
>TRBJ1-5|TRBV30
AWSVRGSRSQPQH
>TRBJ1-1|TRBV19
ASSQEGTWTEAF
>TRBJ2-7|TRBV13
ASSLEGQGGYEQY
>TRBJ2-1|TRBV7-8
ASRLAVSSYNEQF
>TRBJ2-7|TRBV27
ASSWTSGSGAYEQY